The clone carrying this TCR beta chain was observed a single time. The antigen is undetermined. This entry comes from a study of cytomegalovirus exposure and HLA in healthy donors. General study points: Most of the CMV-associated TCR beta chains (in a later analysis) appeared to be HLA-restricted. Later on, a genetic analysis was performed. It linked a missense variant in DCLRE1C with V- and J-gene trimming of TCR beta. TRBV6-2, TRBV6-3 and some other V segments were unresolvable in 87-base-pair reads.

Donors were ostensibly healthy at sampling, although undocumented immune exposures were probable. PCR amplification relied on 60 Vbeta primers (plus 13 Jbeta primers). The repertoire was sequenced with immunoSEQ multiplex PCR; TCRdb's copy has only in-frame clones and lacks some. The repertoire holds approximately 100,000 clones, with just over 70% as singletons. The CDR3 spans 17 residues. V lost 3 bases to trimming and J lost 0 bases, with 15 bases between them. Germline CDR1 is SGHRS and CDR2 is YFSETQ. The sequence derives from a boy younger than 18 in good health and CMV-seronegative. The sample comprised PBMCs. This chain uses TRBV5-1 with TRBJ2-2; perhaps TRBD2 as D (6 bases). The CDR3 bases are TGCGCCAGCAGCTCCCGGAGGGCTTTCGCGAACACCGGGGAGCTGTTTTTT. Amino acid sequence: CASSSRRAFANTGELFF.